What follows are 32 T cell receptor beta chains derived from one specimen sequenced in a study of T cell repertoires in cytomegalovirus infection. TCRdb called the reads again in MiXCR, with one record for every CDR3 protein. The table has some 320,000 distinct CDR3 sequences, almost 30% seen once. These TCRs' antigens remain unknown. The material sequenced was cultured PBMCs, taken from culture after CMV antigen stimulation. The receptors were sampled from a human donor in good health (CMV status not recorded). Some clones in this sample may be carry-over from other donors' samples.

This clonotype came up a few times. The chain has TRBV12-5 and TRBJ1-5; tentatively, D is TRBD1 (6 bases). Per the germline V gene, CDR1 is LGHNT and CDR2 is FRNRAP. V lost 1 base and J 5 bases, leaving 12 bases between the germline ends. The CDR3 consists of 15 residues. CDR3 amino acids: CASGLGRRGHQPQHF. CDR3 DNA: TGTGCTAGTGGTTTGGGGAGGCGGGGGCATCAGCCCCAGCATTTT.

The sample holds one count of this clonotype. This chain uses TRBV4-1 with TRBJ2-1, with TRBD1 identical over 7 bases. The trim removed 3 bases at V and 9 bases at J, leaving 5 bases unmatched. CDR3 size: 13 residues. CDR1 is MGHRA, CDR2 YSYEKL, per germline. The CDR3 reads CASSHQQGTEQFF. The CDR3 coding sequence is TGCGCCAGCAGCCACCAACAGGGGACTGAGCAGTTCTTC.

This clonotype was found a few times. The rearrangement links TRBV19 to TRBJ2-7; D not resolved. Trimming took 5 bases from V and 9 from J, leaving 11 bases between them. This CDR3 is 11 amino acids long. Germline CDR1 reads LNHDA; CDR2 reads SQIVND (reference sequence). The chain's CDR3 is CASSASDRQYF. CDR3 DNA: TGTGCCAGTAGTGCCAGTGATAGGCAGTACTTC.

This clonotype was seen a handful of times. This sequence joins TRBV4-2 and TRBJ1-1; D is unresolved. Germline V gene data show CDR1 as LGHNA and CDR2 as YNFKEQ. V lost 3 bases and J 12 bases, leaving 14 bases between the germline ends. CDR3 size: 12 residues. The CDR3: CASSHKTDGPFF. CDR3 sequence (DNA): TGTGCCAGCAGCCACAAGACGGACGGCCCTTTCTTT.

This clonotype was counted only a few times. The chain joins TRBV12-3 or TRBV12-4 to TRBJ1-2, with TRBD1 matching over 9 bases. V dropped 3 bases and J dropped 13; count of bases not matched to a gene: 18. This CDR3 is built from 16 residues. CDR3 nucleotides: TGTGCCAGCAGTTTTACTCCAGGGACAGGGACGTTTTTTGTCACCTTC. This translates into CASSFTPGTGTFFVTF.

This clonotype has a handful of counts. The rearrangement links TRBV6-1 to TRBJ2-2; possible D gene TRBD2, 6 bases. The CDR3 length is 13 residues. Trimming took off 1 base at V and 10 bases at J, with 10 bases between the two ends. CDR1 and CDR2 (germline): MNHNS, SASEGT. In nucleotides, the CDR3 is TGTGCCAGCAGTGAAGTACCGGGAGTGGAGCTGTTTTTT. Encoded protein: CASSEVPGVELFF.

The chain combines TRBV4-2 with TRBJ2-7; D is possibly TRBD2 (5 bases). This CDR3 has 16 residues. The ends were cut back, 3 bases at V and 1 base at J, with 16 bases in the middle. Germline lookup yields CDR1 LGHNA and CDR2 YNFKEQ. CDR3 protein: CASSHLPRAASYEQYF. The CDR3 nucleotides are TGTGCCAGCAGCCACCTCCCCAGAGCGGCGTCCTACGAGCAGTACTTC.

The chain employs TRBV27 and TRBJ2-1, with 7 bases matching TRBD2. The germline gives CDR1 MNHEY, CDR2 SMNVEV (reference sequence). The V segment lost 5 bases and the J segment 8 bases; nucleotides outside the gene matches: 12. This CDR3 has 15 amino acids. CDR3 DNA: TGTGCCAGCAGTCCGGCGGGAGCCCCGGGGGATGAGCAGTTCTTC. It codes for CASSPAGAPGDEQFF.

This sequence joins TRBV28 and TRBJ2-5; D is perhaps TRBD2 (5 bases). Germline-derived CDR1 and CDR2 are MDHEN and SYDVKM. Trimming took 4 bases from V and 4 from J, leaving 22 bases between them. The CDR3 is made up of 17 amino acids. The CDR3, as DNA: TGTGCCAGCAGTTGGGCCCGGACTGGGAGAGCGAGAGAGACCCAGTACTTC. This translates into CASSWARTGRARETQYF.

V and J are TRBV5-1 and TRBJ2-5; D is undetermined. The germline CDR1 and CDR2 sequences are SGHRS and YFSETQ. The CDR3 contains 14 residues. V was pared by 0 bases and J by 4 bases, with 10 bases between. CDR3 in amino acids: CASSLEVGIETQYF. The CDR3 DNA sequence: TGCGCCAGCAGCTTGGAAGTGGGGATAGAGACCCAGTACTTC.

This clonotype was seen only a few times. J is TRBJ1-5 and V is TRBV20-1; D remains ambiguous. The V gene's germline CDR1 is DFQATT and CDR2 SNEGSKA (reference sequence). V lost 2 bases to trimming and J lost 0 bases, with 5 bases between them. This CDR3 has 13 amino acids. CDR3 protein: CSARLGSNQPQHF. DNA of the CDR3: TGCAGTGCTAGATTGGGTAGCAATCAGCCCCAGCATTTT.

This clonotype has ten or more counts. The rearrangement uses TRBV7-2 and TRBJ2-2, with D maybe TRBD1 (5 bases). This CDR3 has 16 residues. Germline assignment: CDR1 SGHTA and CDR2 FQGNSA. Deletions cut 3 bases from V and 0 bases from J, with 11 bases between. CDR3: CASSFDSFSNTGELFF. CDR3 sequence (DNA): TGTGCCAGCAGCTTCGACAGTTTCTCGAACACCGGGGAGCTGTTTTTT.

The genes are TRBV27 and TRBJ1-1, with D maybe TRBD1 (5 bases). The CDR3 is 14 amino acids. V was clipped by 0 bases and J by 4 bases, with 9 bases between them. Germline V gene lookup returns CDR1 MNHEY and CDR2 SMNVEV (reference sequence). CDR3 DNA sequence: TGTGCCAGCAGTTTATCGTGGGACTCCACTGAAGCTTTCTTT. It yields the protein CASSLSWDSTEAFF.

This clonotype has only a few counts. The chain carries TRBV12-3 or TRBV12-4 and TRBJ2-7, with D perhaps TRBD1 (5 bases). This CDR3 is built from 14 residues. V was cut by 1 base and J by 7 bases, with 14 bases left in between. CDR3 protein: CASSLDPGQREQYF. The CDR3 DNA is TGTGCCAGCAGTTTAGACCCAGGGCAACGGGAGCAGTACTTC.

This clonotype was observed a handful of times. The gene calls are TRBV11-2 and TRBJ1-1, with D possibly being TRBD1 (5 bases). The CDR3 is made up of 16 amino acids. V lost 3 bases and J 3 bases, leaving 17 bases between the germline ends. Germline-derived CDR1 and CDR2 are SGHAT and FQNNGV. CDR3 loop: CASSLARRGLDTEAFF. CDR3 nucleotide sequence: TGTGCCAGCAGCTTGGCCCGCCGGGGGTTGGACACTGAAGCTTTCTTT.

This clonotype was observed a few times. The chain joins TRBV6-6 to TRBJ1-2; no clear D gene. Germline CDR1 is MNHNY and CDR2 is SVGAGI (reference sequence). The CDR3 totals 15 residues. V was shortened by 5 bases and J by 9 bases, with 22 bases between the two germline ends. The CDR3 nucleotides are TGTGCCAGCAGTCCCGACGCTGGCAGACTCATCCGCTACACCTTC. Translated: CASSPDAGRLIRYTF.

V gene TRBV20-1 combines with J gene TRBJ2-7; D call uncertain. Germline CDR1 and CDR2: DFQATT and SNEGSKA (reference sequence). Trimming took 3 bases from V and 9 from J, leaving 12 bases between them. The CDR3 spans 11 residues. CDR3 protein: CSARAYLVQYF. The CDR3 nucleotides are TGCAGTGCTAGGGCTTATTTAGTGCAGTACTTC.

This rearrangement joins TRBV19 to TRBJ1-1, with D unresolved. CDR3 length: 13 residues. Trimming removed 5 bases from V and 4 bases from J, with 11 bases in between. CDR1 LNHDA and CDR2 SQIVND come from the germline V gene (reference sequence). CDR3 bases: TGTGCCAGTAGTGAAGGGCCGGGCACTGAAGCTTTCTTT. Amino acid sequence: CASSEGPGTEAFF.

This clonotype was observed many times. The rearrangement links TRBV7-8 to TRBJ1-3, with D uncertain. The V gene lost 0 bases and the J gene lost 4 bases, with 10 bases spanning the gap. Germline lookup yields CDR1 SGHVS and CDR2 FQNEAQ. This CDR3 comprises 15 residues. The CDR3 is CASSLAVRQGNTIYF. For the CDR3, the DNA is TGTGCCAGCAGCTTAGCGGTCAGGCAGGGAAACACCATATATTTT.

This clonotype was seen only a few times. The chain couples TRBV6-6 to TRBJ2-7; D is perhaps TRBD2 (6 bases). CDR3 length: 16 amino acids. Trimming removed 0 bases from V and 5 bases from J, with 17 bases in between. Germline V gene lookup returns CDR1 MNHNY and CDR2 SVGAGI (reference sequence). CDR3 DNA sequence: TGTGCCAGCAGTTACTCGGAGGGGATGCGCGGCGACGAGCAGTACTTC. Translated: CASSYSEGMRGDEQYF.

The CDR3 loop is CATSDIRPDISYNEQFF. CDR3 coding DNA: TGTGCCACCAGTGACATTAGGCCGGACATCTCCTACAATGAGCAGTTCTTC. This rearrangement joins TRBV24-1 to TRBJ2-1; possibly TRBD1 for D (5 bases). Germline V gene data show CDR1 as KGHDR and CDR2 as SFDVKD. Trimming removed 4 bases from V and 0 bases from J, with 15 bases in between. This CDR3 has 17 residues.

V and J are TRBV5-4 and TRBJ2-1, with D hard to call. The CDR3 length is 14 residues. Germline V CDR1 and CDR2: SGHNT, YYREEE (reference sequence). V lost 6 bases, J lost 0 bases, and 10 bases lay in between. The CDR3 nucleotides read TGTGCCAGCAACCAGGTTGGCTCCTACAATGAGCAGTTCTTC. Encoded protein: CASNQVGSYNEQFF.

This clonotype is large in the sample. This chain joins TRBV11-3 and TRBJ2-7; perhaps TRBD1 as D (6 bases). Trimming removed 1 base at V and 2 bases at J, with 9 bases between. Germline-derived CDR1 and CDR2 are SGHNT and YENEEA. CDR3 size: 14 residues. The CDR3 sequence: CASSLAAGAYEQYF. In nucleotides, the CDR3 is TGTGCCAGCAGCTTAGCGGCAGGGGCCTACGAGCAGTACTTC.

This chain links TRBV4-1 with TRBJ1-6, with D possibly being TRBD1 (5 bases). The germline V gene has CDR1 MGHRA and CDR2 YSYEKL. V was trimmed by 1 base and J by 4 bases, leaving 8 bases between them. This CDR3 spans 15 amino acids. CDR3: CASSQVTDYNSPLHF. CDR3 DNA: TGCGCCAGCAGCCAAGTGACAGATTATAATTCACCCCTCCACTTT.

The V gene is TRBV27, the J gene TRBJ1-1; D gene uncertain. Germline CDR1 and CDR2: MNHEY and SMNVEV (reference sequence). The CDR3 is made up of 14 amino acids. V was pared by 5 bases and J by 0 bases, with 10 bases between. The CDR3 nucleotides read TGTGCCAGCAGTCAGCCCCGGCTGAACACTGAAGCTTTCTTT. Its protein product is CASSQPRLNTEAFF.

The chain carries TRBV19 and TRBJ2-7, with D maybe TRBD2 (6 bases). V lost 1 base and J 0 bases, leaving 7 bases between the germline ends. CDR3 length: 14 residues. Per germline, CDR1 LNHDA and CDR2 SQIVND (reference sequence). The CDR3 region has the DNA TGTGCCAGTAGTATAGCTAGCGCCTCCTACGAGCAGTACTTC. Amino acids: CASSIASASYEQYF.

The genes are TRBV11-2 and TRBJ2-5; D unclear. Germline CDR1 and CDR2: SGHAT and FQNNGV. The V end was cut by 1 base, the J end by 2 bases, with 5 bases between. The CDR3 consists of 13 residues. CDR3 sequence: CASSLVTQETQYF. Written as DNA, the CDR3 is TGTGCCAGCAGCTTAGTGACGCAAGAGACCCAGTACTTC. The variable domain in full, completed from reference TRBV11-2 and TRBJ2-5, reads EAGVAQSPRYKIIEKRQSVAFWCNPISGHATLYWYQQILGQGPKLLIQFQNNGVVDDSQLPKDRFSAERLKGVDSTLKIQPAKLEDSAVYLCASSLVTQETQYFGPGTRLLVL.

The chain has TRBV7-2 and TRBJ1-4; a weak D match, TRBD1 (5 bases). The CDR3 contains 15 residues. Deletions cut 1 base from V and 7 bases from J, with 13 bases between. Germline V gene sequence: CDR1 SGHTA, CDR2 FQGNSA. CDR3 coding DNA: TGTGCCAGCAGCTTAGGGGGCAGCTCCTTTGAAAAACTGTTTTTT. It encodes CASSLGGSSFEKLFF.

The J gene is TRBJ2-7, the V gene TRBV3-1; 9 bases fit TRBD1. The germline CDR1 and CDR2 sequences are LGHDT and YNNKEL (reference sequence). V lost 4 bases and J lost 1; bases outside the gene matches: 5. This CDR3 contains 15 residues. This chain's CDR3 is CASSPGQGGSYEQYF. CDR3 in DNA: TGTGCCAGCAGCCCGGGACAGGGAGGGTCCTACGAGCAGTACTTC.

The chain couples TRBV6-1 to TRBJ1-2, with D uncertain. Germline CDR1 and CDR2: MNHNS and SASEGT. This CDR3 contains 13 residues. Trimming removed 8 bases at V and 7 bases at J, with 17 bases between. The CDR3 bases are TGTGCCAGCTCCTTCGGCGGGAGTCTTGGCTACACCTTC. Protein sequence: CASSFGGSLGYTF.

This clonotype was observed at least ten times. The chain carries TRBV20-1 and TRBJ2-7; no reliable D call. The CDR3 runs 12 residues. CDR1 is DFQATT, CDR2 SNEGSKA, per germline (reference sequence). Trimming took 6 bases from V and 4 from J, leaving 13 bases between them. CDR3 nucleotide sequence: TGCAGTGCGGCGAGGAGCAATTACGAGCAGTACTTC. Amino acids: CSAARSNYEQYF.

The chain is built from TRBV3-1 and TRBJ2-7; TRBD2 aligns across 9 bases. This CDR3 spans 15 amino acids. CDR1 is LGHDT, CDR2 YNNKEL, per germline (reference sequence). Trimming at V came to 1 base and at J to 3 bases, leaving 4 bases not matched to a gene. The CDR3, as DNA: TGTGCCAGCAGCCAAGGAGCGGGGGGATACTACGAGCAGTACTTC. It encodes CASSQGAGGYYEQYF.